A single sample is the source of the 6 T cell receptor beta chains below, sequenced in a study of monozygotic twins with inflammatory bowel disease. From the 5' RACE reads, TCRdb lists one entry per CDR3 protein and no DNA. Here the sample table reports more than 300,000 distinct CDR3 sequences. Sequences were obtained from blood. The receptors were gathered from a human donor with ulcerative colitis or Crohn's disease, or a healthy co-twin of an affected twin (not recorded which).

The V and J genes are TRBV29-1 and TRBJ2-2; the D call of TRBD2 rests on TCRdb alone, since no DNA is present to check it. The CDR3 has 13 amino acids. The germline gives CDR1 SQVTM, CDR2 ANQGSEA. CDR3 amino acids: CSGGLLNTGELFF.

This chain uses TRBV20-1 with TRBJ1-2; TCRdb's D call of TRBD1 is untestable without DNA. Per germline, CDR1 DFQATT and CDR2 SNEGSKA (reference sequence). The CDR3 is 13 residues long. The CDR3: CSARGDSSYGYTF.

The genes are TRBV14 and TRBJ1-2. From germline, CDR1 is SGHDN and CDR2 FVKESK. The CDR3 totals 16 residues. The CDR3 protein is CASSQEFATPNYGYTF.

The CDR3 spells CASSGGRISYEQYF. The chain joins TRBV2 to TRBJ2-7. Germline values: CDR1 SNHLY, CDR2 FYNNEI. CDR3 length: 14 residues.

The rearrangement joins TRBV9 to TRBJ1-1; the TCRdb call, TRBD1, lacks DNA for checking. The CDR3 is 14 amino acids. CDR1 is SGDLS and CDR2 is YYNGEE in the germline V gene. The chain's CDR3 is CASSVTGANTEAFF.

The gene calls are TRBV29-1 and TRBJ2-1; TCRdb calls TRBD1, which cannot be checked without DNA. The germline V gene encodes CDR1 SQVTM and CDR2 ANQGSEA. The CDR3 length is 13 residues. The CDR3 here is CSTQVQINNEQFF.